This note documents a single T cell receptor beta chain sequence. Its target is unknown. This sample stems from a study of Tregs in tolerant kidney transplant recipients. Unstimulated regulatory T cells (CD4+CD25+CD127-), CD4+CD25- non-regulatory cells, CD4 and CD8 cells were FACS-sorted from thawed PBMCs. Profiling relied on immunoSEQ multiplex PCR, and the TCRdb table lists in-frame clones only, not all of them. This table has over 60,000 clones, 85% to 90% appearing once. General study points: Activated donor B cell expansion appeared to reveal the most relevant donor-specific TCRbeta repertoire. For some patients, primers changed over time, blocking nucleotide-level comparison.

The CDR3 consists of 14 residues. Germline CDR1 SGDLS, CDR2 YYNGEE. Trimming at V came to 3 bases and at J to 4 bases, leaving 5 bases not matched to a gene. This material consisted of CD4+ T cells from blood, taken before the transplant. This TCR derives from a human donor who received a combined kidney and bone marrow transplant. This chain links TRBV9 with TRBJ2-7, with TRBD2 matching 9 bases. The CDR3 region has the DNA TGTGCCAGCAGCGGTAGCGGGAGCGGTTACGAGCAGTACTTC. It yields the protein CASSGSGSGYEQYF. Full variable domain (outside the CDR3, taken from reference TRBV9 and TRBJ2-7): DSGVTQTPKHLITATGQRVTLRCSPRSGDLSVYWYQQSLDQGLQFLIQYYNGEERAKGNILERFSAQQFPDLHSELNLSSLELGDSALYFCASSGSGSGYEQYFGPGTRLTVT.